The entry below describes one T cell receptor beta chain. This record comes from a study of cytomegalovirus exposure and HLA in healthy donors. Germline V gene sequence: CDR1 SGHRS, CDR2 YFSETQ. With 10 bases clipped from V and 5 bases from J, the junction kept 13 bases outside the gene matches. The CDR3 has 14 residues. The repertoire was sequenced with immunoSEQ multiplex PCR; TCRdb's copy has only in-frame clones and lacks some. The sample lists roughly 200,000 clones, about 81% occurring once. The sequencing sample was made of PBMCs. V usage is TRBV5-1 and J usage is TRBJ2-5; 8 positions agree with TRBD1. This TCR was recovered from a young woman in good health and CMV-seronegative. The CDR3 sequence: CAPIRGRGRETQYF. CDR3 coding DNA: TGCGCCCCCATACGGGGCAGGGGGCGGGAGACCCAGTACTTC.